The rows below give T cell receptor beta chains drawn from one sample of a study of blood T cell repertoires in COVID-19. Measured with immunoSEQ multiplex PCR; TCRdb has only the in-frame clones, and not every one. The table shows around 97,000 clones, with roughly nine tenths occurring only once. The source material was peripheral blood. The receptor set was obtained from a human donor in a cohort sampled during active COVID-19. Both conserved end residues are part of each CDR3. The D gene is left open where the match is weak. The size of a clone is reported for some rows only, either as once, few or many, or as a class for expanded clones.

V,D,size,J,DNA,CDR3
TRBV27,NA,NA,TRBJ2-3,TGTGCCAGCAGCCCCTGGGGGGGCACAGATACGCAGTATTTT,CASSPWGGTDTQYF
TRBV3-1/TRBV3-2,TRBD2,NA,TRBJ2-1,TGTGCCAGCAGCCACTTTGCCTCTAGCGGGCGCAATGAGCAGTTCTTC,CASSHFASSGRNEQFF
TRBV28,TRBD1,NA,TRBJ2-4,TGTGCCAGCAGGCCGACAGGGATGTTGGACATTCAGTACTTC,CASRPTGMLDIQYF
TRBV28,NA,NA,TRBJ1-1,TGTGCCAGCAGTCCGGGACACTTGAACACTGAAGCTTTCTTT,CASSPGHLNTEAFF
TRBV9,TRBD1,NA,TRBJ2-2,TGTGCCAGCAGCGCGAACTCCGGGACAGGGTATACCGGGGAGCTGTTTTTT,CASSANSGTGYTGELFF
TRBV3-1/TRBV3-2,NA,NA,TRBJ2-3,TGTGCCAGCAGCCCTACCGCTTCTAGCACAGATACGCAGTATTTT,CASSPTASSTDTQYF
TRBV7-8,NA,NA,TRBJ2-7,TGTGCCAGCAGCACCCGACTAGCCTACGAGCAGTACTTC,CASSTRLAYEQYF
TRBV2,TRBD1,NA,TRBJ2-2,TGTGCCAGCAGTGCGAACAGGGGGGTCCCCGGGGAGCTGTTTTTT,CASSANRGVPGELFF
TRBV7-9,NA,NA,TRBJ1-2,TGTGCCAGCAGCTCGACAGGTTATGGCTACACCTTC,CASSSTGYGYTF
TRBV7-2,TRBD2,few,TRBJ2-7,TGTGCCAGCAGTCGAAGACTAGCAAGGGAGCAGTACTTC,CASSRRLAREQYF
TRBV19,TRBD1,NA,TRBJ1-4,TGTGCCAGTAAAGACAGGGGAATAACTAATGAAAAACTGTTTTTT,CASKDRGITNEKLFF
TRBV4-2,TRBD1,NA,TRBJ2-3,TGTGCCAGCAGCCAAGATTTGGACAGGGGGCGCACAGATACGCAGTATTTT,CASSQDLDRGRTDTQYF
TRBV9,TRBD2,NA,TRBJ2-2,TGTGCCAGCAGCTTACAGACTAGCGGACTCTCCGGGGAGCTGTTTTTT,CASSLQTSGLSGELFF
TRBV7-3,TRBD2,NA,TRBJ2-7,TGTGCCAGCAGCTTAAGCGGGACTAGCGGGTTCTACGAGCAGTACTTC,CASSLSGTSGFYEQYF
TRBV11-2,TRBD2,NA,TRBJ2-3,TGTGCCAGCAGCTTGTTTAGCGGGGCCGGCACAGATACGCAGTATTTT,CASSLFSGAGTDTQYF
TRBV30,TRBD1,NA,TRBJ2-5,TGTGCCTGGAGTGGGGGACAGGGAATCCAGTACTTC,CAWSGGQGIQYF
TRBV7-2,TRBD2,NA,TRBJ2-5,TGTGCCAGCAGCAATCTAGCGGGGGGGGACCAAGAGACCCAGTACTTC,CASSNLAGGDQETQYF
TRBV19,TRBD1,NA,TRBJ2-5,TGTGCCAGTAGTGAGACAGGGGAGCGGGAGACCCAGTACTTC,CASSETGERETQYF
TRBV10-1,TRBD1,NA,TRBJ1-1,TGCGCCAGCAGCTTCAGGGGGCGAGGGTCTGAAGCTTTCTTT,CASSFRGRGSEAFF
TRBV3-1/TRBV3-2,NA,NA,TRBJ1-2,TGTGCCAGCAGCCAAAGGGGCACCCCTGCGGGGGGCTACACCTTC,CASSQRGTPAGGYTF
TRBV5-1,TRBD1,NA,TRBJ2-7,TGCGCCAGCAGCTCCTCCGGGACAGATTTCTACGAGCAGTACTTC,CASSSSGTDFYEQYF
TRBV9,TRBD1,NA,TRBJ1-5,TGTGCCAGCAGCGTAGGGGGACAGGGCAACAATCAGCCCCAGCATTTT,CASSVGGQGNNQPQHF